This TCR beta chain was obtained from a study of cytomegalovirus exposure and HLA in healthy donors. For the study at large: An early release of data contained 70 million to 95 million unique TCRs, which came from HLA-typed donors.

Regarding the study as a whole: Later examination showed HLA-associated TCR beta chains had greater clonal expansion than equally common others. Later analysis placed DRB1 highest and HLA-C lowest in TCR association rates, which differed by HLA locus.

The CDR3 has 14 amino acids. From germline, CDR1 is MNHEY and CDR2 SVGAGI. The V gene lost 2 bases and the J gene lost 10 bases, with 15 bases spanning the gap. 13 Jbeta primers and 60 Vbeta primers were used for the PCR. Assay: immunoSEQ multiplex PCR; the TCRdb copy retains only in-frame clones and omits some. The sample includes approximately 150,000 clones, around 9.6% of them seen just once. This clone was counted only a few times. The antigen is unknown. Sequenced material: PBMCs. The chain employs TRBV6-5 and TRBJ2-1; maybe TRBD2 (5 bases). The TCR originated in a male donor in good health and CMV-seronegative. This chain's CDR3 is CASSYSAGNPEQFF. In DNA, the CDR3 is TGTGCCAGCAGTTACAGTGCCGGGAACCCCGAGCAGTTCTTC.